Below are 20 T cell receptor beta chains sequenced from a single sample in a study of cytomegalovirus exposure and HLA in healthy donors. The primer mix had 60 Vbeta and 13 Jbeta primers. Measured with immunoSEQ multiplex PCR; TCRdb has only the in-frame clones, and not every one. The sample includes 160,000 or so clones, about 80% of them seen just once. Sample: PBMCs. These receptors were obtained from a man between 60 and 75 years old in good health and CMV-seronegative.

The V gene is TRBV19, the J gene TRBJ2-1; 10 nucleotides align to TRBD2. The CDR3 has 14 residues. The junction had 2 bases not matched to a gene; V was cut back by 9 bases and J by 0 bases. CDR1 is LNHDA, CDR2 SQIVND, per germline (reference sequence). For the CDR3, the DNA is TGTGCCAGCGAGCGGGGGGGCTCCTACAATGAGCAGTTCTTC. Protein product: CASERGGSYNEQFF.

V usage is TRBV7-2 and J usage is TRBJ1-4; 10 nucleotides agree with TRBD1. The CDR3 runs to 14 residues. Unmatched junction bases numbered 5, after V lost 7 bases and J lost 6 bases. Germline CDR1 SGHTA, CDR2 FQGNSA. The CDR3 DNA reads TGTGCCAGCACCAGGGACAGGGGTCATGAAAAACTGTTTTTT. Its translation: CASTRDRGHEKLFF.

The J gene is TRBJ2-2, the V gene TRBV27; TRBD1 aligns across 8 bases. Germline assignment: CDR1 MNHEY and CDR2 SMNVEV (reference sequence). J lost 2 bases, V lost 9 bases, and 11 bases had no gene match. This CDR3 has 16 amino acids. The CDR3 region has the DNA TGTGCCAGTAGCTGGGTGACAGGGGTAAACACCGGGGAGCTGTTTTTT. Translation: CASSWVTGVNTGELFF.

This clone has only a few counts. The chain joins TRBV29-1 to TRBJ1-1; D unresolved. Trimming shortened V by 5 bases and J by 6 bases, and 7 bases separated the two germline ends. This CDR3 has 10 residues. Germline V CDR1 and CDR2: SQVTM, ANQGSEA. CDR3 in amino acids: CSVSSAEAFF. CDR3 DNA sequence: TGCAGCGTTTCGTCTGCTGAAGCTTTCTTT.

V usage is TRBV28 and J usage is TRBJ2-7; D possibly corresponds to TRBD1 (6 bases). Germline loops: CDR1 MDHEN, CDR2 SYDVKM. The V end lost 4 bases, the J end lost 2 bases, and 18 bases lay between the germline ends. The CDR3 covers 16 residues. The CDR3 DNA is TGTGCCAGCAGTTCACTCCGGGACATATCTACCTACGAGCAGTACTTC. This translates into CASSSLRDISTYEQYF.

This clone was seen just once. V gene TRBV6-1 combines with J gene TRBJ1-5, with D tentatively TRBD1 (6 bases). V was cut by 2 bases and J by 6 bases, with 17 bases left in between. The germline CDR1 and CDR2 sequences are MNHNS and SASEGT. The CDR3 totals 16 residues. The CDR3 region is CASSEQGIGSSQPQHF. The CDR3 nucleotides read TGTGCCAGCAGTGAACAGGGGATTGGGTCGAGTCAGCCCCAGCATTTT.

The V and J genes are TRBV5-4 and TRBJ2-3; 13 nucleotides align to TRBD2. Losses at the gene ends were 4 bases for V and 14 bases for J; bases not matched to a gene: 16. From germline, CDR1 is SGHNT and CDR2 YYREEE (reference sequence). This CDR3 has 16 residues. The CDR3 DNA reads as TGTGCCAGCAGCAATCCGGGACTAGCGGGAAAAGTGGGACGGTATTTT. This codes for CASSNPGLAGKVGRYF.

This clone has only a few counts. The chain is built from TRBV5-4 and TRBJ1-1; no reliable D call. This CDR3 is 13 amino acids long. Germline assignment: CDR1 SGHNT and CDR2 YYREEE (reference sequence). The germline V and J ends were trimmed by 0 bases and 5 bases, with 8 bases remaining between them. The CDR3 bases are TGTGCCAGCAGCTTGGGGGAGAGAACTGAAGCTTTCTTT. As protein: CASSLGERTEAFF.

The chain is built from TRBV9 and TRBJ1-2; possible D gene TRBD1, 6 bases. Germline V gives CDR1 SGDLS, CDR2 YYNGEE. The CDR3 is 16 residues long. V lost 0 bases and J lost 0, with 12 bases in between. In nucleotides, the CDR3 is TGTGCCAGCAGCGTAGCCCCGGGACATACTAACTATGGCTACACCTTC. Protein sequence: CASSVAPGHTNYGYTF.

The chain recombines TRBV15 with TRBJ1-4, with 9 nucleotides matching TRBD1. Trimming at V came to 4 bases and at J to 8 bases, leaving 11 bases not matched to a gene. The CDR3 runs 16 residues. Germline V gene sequence: CDR1 LNHNV, CDR2 YYDKDF (reference sequence). CDR3 sequence (DNA): TGTGCCACCAGCAAAGGCCAGGGACAGGGTAGCGAAAAACTGTTTTTT. Encoded protein: CATSKGQGQGSEKLFF.

The chain carries TRBV5-1 and TRBJ1-6; D call uncertain. The CDR3 is 15 residues long. Germline V gene sequence: CDR1 SGHRS, CDR2 YFSETQ. With 2 bases removed from V and 4 bases from J, the gap between germline ends came to 10 bases. CDR3 in amino acids: CASSLDTGYNSPLHF. The CDR3 nucleotides are TGCGCCAGCAGCTTAGACACGGGGTATAATTCACCCCTCCACTTT.

The V gene is TRBV9, the J gene TRBJ1-5; D gene unclear. Trimming took 0 bases from V and 3 from J, leaving 4 bases between them. Looked up from germline, CDR1 is SGDLS and CDR2 is YYNGEE. CDR3 length equals 13 residues. The CDR3, as DNA: TGTGCCAGCAGCGTAGGAGACAATCAGCCCCAGCATTTT. Translated, it gives CASSVGDNQPQHF.

The chain has TRBV5-1 and TRBJ1-1, with D unclear. Germline V CDR1 and CDR2: SGHRS, YFSETQ. Between the trimmed V and J ends, which lost 4 bases and 1 base, there was a span of 14 bases. The length of the CDR3 is 15 residues. DNA for the CDR3: TGCGCCAGCAGCCCGCTATCTCAGGCGAACACTGAAGCTTTCTTT. Its protein product is CASSPLSQANTEAFF.

The chain has TRBV19 and TRBJ1-2; 7 bases are shared with TRBD1. V shed 6 bases, J shed 0 bases, and the junction held 16 bases outside the gene matches. Germline-derived CDR1 and CDR2 are LNHDA and SQIVND (reference sequence). The CDR3 consists of 18 residues. CDR3: CASSSRRGLSRSNYGYTF. DNA for the CDR3: TGTGCCAGTAGCTCTCGAAGGGGGCTATCGCGCTCTAACTATGGCTACACCTTC.

The sample holds one count of this clone. The chain recombines TRBV18 with TRBJ1-4, with 8 positions matching TRBD1. The CDR3 spans 14 residues. After removal of 5 bases from V and 5 bases from J, the junction contained 4 bases not matched to a gene. Germline V gives CDR1 KGHSH, CDR2 LQKENI. The CDR3 DNA sequence: TGTGCCAGCTCAACACAGGGGGGGAATGAAAAACTGTTTTTT. This gives the protein CASSTQGGNEKLFF.

This chain joins TRBV7-2 and TRBJ2-4, with D tentatively TRBD1 (6 bases). The CDR3 has 15 amino acids. CDR1 and CDR2 from the germline V gene are SGHTA and FQGNSA. Trimming shortened V by 5 bases and J by 2 bases, and 13 bases separated the two germline ends. CDR3 sequence: CASSPDRTTKNIQYF. For the CDR3, the DNA is TGTGCCAGCAGCCCAGACAGGACAACCAAAAACATTCAGTACTTC.

The chain links TRBV6-4 to TRBJ1-2; tentative D call: TRBD1 (5 bases). Germline V gives CDR1 MRHNA, CDR2 SNTAGT. Deletions cut 2 bases from V and 4 bases from J, with 11 bases between. This CDR3 has 14 amino acids. This CDR3 reads CASSDRGAAYGYTF. The CDR3 DNA is TGTGCCAGCAGTGACAGGGGCGCGGCCTATGGCTACACCTTC.

This chain links TRBV30 with TRBJ2-2; TRBD2 might be the D (6 bases). The CDR3 covers 15 residues. V gave up 3 bases and J gave up 2 bases, with 13 bases separating them. Germline V gene data show CDR1 as GTSNPN and CDR2 as SVGIG (reference sequence). This chain's CDR3 is CAWSPSASNTGELFF. As DNA, the CDR3 is TGTGCCTGGAGCCCTAGCGCCTCAAACACCGGGGAGCTGTTTTTT.

V usage is TRBV7-3 and J usage is TRBJ2-2, with TRBD2 matching 7 bases. From germline, CDR1 is SGHTA and CDR2 FQGTGA. Trimming cost V 1 base and J 3 bases; bases outside gene matches: 5. This CDR3 spans 16 amino acids. CDR3 DNA: TGTGCCAGCAGCTTAAATGGGGGGGACTACACCGGGGAGCTGTTTTTT. Translation: CASSLNGGDYTGELFF.

J is TRBJ2-1 and V is TRBV4-2, with 7 bases lining up with TRBD2. With 2 bases clipped from V and 0 bases from J, the junction kept 10 bases outside the gene matches. Germline CDR1 and CDR2: LGHNA and YNFKEQ. The CDR3 contains 18 residues. The chain's CDR3 is CASSQSLAASSSYNEQFF. CDR3 DNA: TGTGCCAGCAGCCAATCCCTAGCGGCGTCCAGCTCCTACAATGAGCAGTTCTTC.